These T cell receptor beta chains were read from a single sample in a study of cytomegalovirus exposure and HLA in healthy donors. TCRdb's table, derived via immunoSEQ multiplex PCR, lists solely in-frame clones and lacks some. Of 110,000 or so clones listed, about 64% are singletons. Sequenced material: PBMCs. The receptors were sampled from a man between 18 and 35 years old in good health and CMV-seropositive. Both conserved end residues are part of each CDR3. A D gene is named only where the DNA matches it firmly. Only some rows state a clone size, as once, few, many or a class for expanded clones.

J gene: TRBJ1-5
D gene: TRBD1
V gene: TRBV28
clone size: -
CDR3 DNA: TGTGCCAGCAGTTTGGAGGGGGCTAGCAATCAGCCCCAGCATTTT
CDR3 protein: CASSLEGASNQPQHF

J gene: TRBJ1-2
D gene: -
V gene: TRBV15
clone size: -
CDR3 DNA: TGTGCCACCAGCAACTTTGGGAGGCACTATGGCTACACCTTC
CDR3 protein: CATSNFGRHYGYTF

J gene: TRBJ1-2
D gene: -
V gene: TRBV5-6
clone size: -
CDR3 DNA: TGTGCCAGCAGCTTGACCGGGGGGCCCGATGGCTACACCTTC
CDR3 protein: CASSLTGGPDGYTF

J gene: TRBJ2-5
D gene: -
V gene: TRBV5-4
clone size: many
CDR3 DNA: TGTGCCAGCACCCTAATATTAGTAGGGGTTGAAGAGACCCAGTACTTC
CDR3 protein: CASTLILVGVEETQYF

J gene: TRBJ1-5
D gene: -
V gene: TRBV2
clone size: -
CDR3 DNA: TGTGCCAGCAGTGATCCCGGACTCGGCAATCAGCCCCAGCATTTT
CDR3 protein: CASSDPGLGNQPQHF

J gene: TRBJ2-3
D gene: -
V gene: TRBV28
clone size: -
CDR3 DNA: TGTGCCACCAGGGGCGCAGATACGCAGTATTTT
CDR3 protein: CATRGADTQYF

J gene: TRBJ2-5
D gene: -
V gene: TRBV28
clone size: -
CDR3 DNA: TGTGCCAGCAGCCCGAGGGGGGGAGAGACCCAGTACTTC
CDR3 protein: CASSPRGGETQYF

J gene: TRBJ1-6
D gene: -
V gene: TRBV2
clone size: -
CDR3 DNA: TGTGCCAGCAGTGAAGAGGCGGCGGCCTATAATTCACCCCTCCACTTT
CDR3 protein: CASSEEAAAYNSPLHF

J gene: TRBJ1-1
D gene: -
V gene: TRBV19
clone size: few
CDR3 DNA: TGTGCCAGTAGTATAGATCACCGGGGGGCGAACACTGAAGCTTTCTTT
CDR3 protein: CASSIDHRGANTEAFF

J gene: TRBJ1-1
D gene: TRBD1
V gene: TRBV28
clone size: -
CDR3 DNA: TGTGCCAGCAGTCAGGAGACAGGGGCTACTGAAGCTTTCTTT
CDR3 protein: CASSQETGATEAFF

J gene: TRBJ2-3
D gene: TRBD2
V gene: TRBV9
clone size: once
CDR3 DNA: TGTGCCAGCAGCGTAGGGGGAGCGGGGATGACAGATACGCAGTATTTT
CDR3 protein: CASSVGGAGMTDTQYF

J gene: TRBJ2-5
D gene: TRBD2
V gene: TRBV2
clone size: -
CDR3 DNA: TGTGCCAGCAGTGAAAGCGGGGTCTTCCAAGAGACCCAGTACTTC
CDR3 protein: CASSESGVFQETQYF

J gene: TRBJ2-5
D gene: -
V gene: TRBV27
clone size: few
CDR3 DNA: TGTGCCAGCAGTTATTCAGGTGGGGAGACCCAGTACTTC
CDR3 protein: CASSYSGGETQYF

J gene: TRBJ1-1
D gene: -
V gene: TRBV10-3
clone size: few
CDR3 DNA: TGTGCCATCAGTGTAAGACAGTACACTGAAGCTTTCTTT
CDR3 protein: CAISVRQYTEAFF

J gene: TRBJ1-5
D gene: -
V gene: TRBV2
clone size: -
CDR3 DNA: TGTGCCAGCAGGGCGGGAGGAGGTGGAGGCAATCAGCCCCAGCATTTT
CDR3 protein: CASRAGGGGGNQPQHF

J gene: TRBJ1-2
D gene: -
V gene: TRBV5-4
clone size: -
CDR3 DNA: TGTGCCAGCAGCAACAGGGAAGGCTATGGCTACACCTTC
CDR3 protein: CASSNREGYGYTF

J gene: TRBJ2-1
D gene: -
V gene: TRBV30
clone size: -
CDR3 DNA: TGTGCCTGGAGTGTAAGTCTTAAGGGGCCAGACAATGAGCAGTTCTTC
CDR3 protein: CAWSVSLKGPDNEQFF

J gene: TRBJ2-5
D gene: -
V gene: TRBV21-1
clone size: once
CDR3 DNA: TGTGCCAGCAGCAATTATAAGGAGGGGTCGGAGACCCAGTACTTC
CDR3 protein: CASSNYKEGSETQYF

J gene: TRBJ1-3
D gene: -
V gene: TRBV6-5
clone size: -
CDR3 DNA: TGTGCCAGCAGGCTTCAGGCGGGGGCTGGAAACACCATATATTTT
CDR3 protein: CASRLQAGAGNTIYF

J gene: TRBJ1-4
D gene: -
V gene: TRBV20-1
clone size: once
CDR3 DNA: TGCAGTGCTGGCAATGAAAAACTGTTTTTT
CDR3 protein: CSAGNEKLFF

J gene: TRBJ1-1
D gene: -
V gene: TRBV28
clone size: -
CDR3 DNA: TGTGCCAGCAGTTTATCACAGGGCGAAGCTTTCTTT
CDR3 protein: CASSLSQGEAFF

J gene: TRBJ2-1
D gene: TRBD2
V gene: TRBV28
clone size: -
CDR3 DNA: TGTGCCAGCAGTTTATTGCTAGCGGGGCAAGCTGAGCAGTTCTTC
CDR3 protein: CASSLLLAGQAEQFF

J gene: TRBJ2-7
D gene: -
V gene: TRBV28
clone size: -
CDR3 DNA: TGTGCCAGCAACAGGGCCAACTCCTACGAGCAGTACTTC
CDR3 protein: CASNRANSYEQYF

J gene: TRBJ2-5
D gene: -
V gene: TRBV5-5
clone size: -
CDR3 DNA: TGTGCCAGCAGCTGGACAGTCCAAGAGACCCAGTACTTC
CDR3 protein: CASSWTVQETQYF

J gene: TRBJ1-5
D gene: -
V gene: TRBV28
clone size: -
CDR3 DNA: TGTGCCAGCAGGGTCACTTTCAATCAGCCCCAGCATTTT
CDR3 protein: CASRVTFNQPQHF

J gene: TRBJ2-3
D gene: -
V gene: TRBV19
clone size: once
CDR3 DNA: TGTGCCAGTAGTGACTTACCTAAAGGGGCCGTCGATACGCAGTATTTT
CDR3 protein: CASSDLPKGAVDTQYF

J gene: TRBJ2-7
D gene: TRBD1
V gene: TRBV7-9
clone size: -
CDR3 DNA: TGTGCCAGCAACCGAGCGGGACAGGGCACCTACGAGCAGTACTTC
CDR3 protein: CASNRAGQGTYEQYF

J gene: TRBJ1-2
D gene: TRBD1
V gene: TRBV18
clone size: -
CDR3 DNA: TGTGCCAGCTCACTATCAGGGGGCCCGATGTCTAACTATGGCTACACCTTC
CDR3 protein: CASSLSGGPMSNYGYTF

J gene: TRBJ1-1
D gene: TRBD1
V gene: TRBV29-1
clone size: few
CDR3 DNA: TGCAGCGTTGAAGATCCCAGGGGGCCTAGGGCTTTCTTT
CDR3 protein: CSVEDPRGPRAFF

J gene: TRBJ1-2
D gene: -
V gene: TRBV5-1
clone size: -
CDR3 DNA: TGCGCCAGCAGCTTGGAGTTGACAGGAGCCTATGGCTACACCTTC
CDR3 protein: CASSLELTGAYGYTF

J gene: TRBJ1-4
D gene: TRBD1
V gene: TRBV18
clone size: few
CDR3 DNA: TGTGCCAGCTCACAGGGGGCAGTTGAAAAACTGTTTTTT
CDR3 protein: CASSQGAVEKLFF

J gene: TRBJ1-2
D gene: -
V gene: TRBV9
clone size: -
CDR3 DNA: TGTGCCAGCAGCTCCCTGAGGGTTGACTATGGCTACACCTTC
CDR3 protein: CASSSLRVDYGYTF